The present entry profiles one T cell receptor beta chain with its context. Antigen unknown. Compared with germline, one end of the junction differs, possibly owing to a read error. The sample belongs to a study of OX40 agonist ivuxolimab in advanced cancers. For the study at large: Patients were dosed intravenously with ivuxolimab at 0.01 to 10 mg/kg every 2 weeks. Partial responses were seen in three patients, one with hepatocellular carcinoma and two with cutaneous melanoma.

Germline CDR1 reads SSHAT; CDR2 reads FNYEAQ (reference sequence). This CDR3 comprises 13 residues. The method was immunoSEQ multiplex PCR; TCRdb's version includes in-frame clones alone and lacks a portion of them. The sample gives around 74,000 clones, just under 90% of which show up once; 2% to 3% is in the top ten. The study's findings and limits: Clonal expansion in partial responders at 0.1-3.0 mg/kg ranked among the lowest. The work left the antigen specificity of expanded peripheral T cells undetermined.

The sequences come from CD4+ or CD8+ T cells sorted from blood, collected in a trial of the OX40 agonist ivuxolimab. The origin of this receptor is an adult with an advanced solid tumor such as melanoma, head and neck, liver or kidney cancer. The genes are TRBV7-7 and TRBJ1-1; tentatively, D is TRBD1 (5 bases). The CDR3 DNA reads TGTGCTAGCAGCCAAGACAGTGGGACTGAAGCTTTCTTT. Amino acids: CASSQDSGTEAFF.